At least ten counts were recorded for the clone carrying this T cell receptor beta chain. Antigen unknown. These data belong to a study of CD8+CD57+ T cells in acquired aplastic anemia. Study-level information: Average CD4+ read depth in healthy donors was around 11 million reads. Study-level findings and limits: Between patients and controls, CD8+ Simpson's diversity did not vary significantly. Researchers report that fewer than 30 CD8+ CDR3 sequences appeared in both patients and controls.

With V trimmed by 3 bases and J by 3 bases, 4 bases remained unmatched. Germline CDR1 SGHVS, CDR2 FQNEAQ. The CDR3 length is 15 residues. Genomic DNA provided the template from which TCR beta VDJ and CDR3 profiles were obtained. Via MiXCR, TCRdb re-called the reads, giving one row per CDR3 protein. The sample yields more than 100,000 distinct CDR3 sequences, around two fifths seen once. V is TRBV7-8 and J is TRBJ2-2, with 7 bases lining up with TRBD1. The source is a human donor in good health, serving as a control. Sequencing was carried out using sorted CD4+, CD8+, or CD8+CD57+ T cells (not recorded which) from PBMCs. CDR3 sequence reads: CASSLSGTDTGELFF. CDR3 in DNA: TGTGCCAGCAGCTTGTCCGGGACAGACACCGGGGAGCTGTTTTTT.